Described below is a single T cell receptor beta chain sequence and its context. Original methodology: From reference gene primer amplification, estimates of nucleated cell counts were derived. Assay used: immunoSEQ multiplex PCR; TCRdb lists only in-frame clones, some missing. V, J and clone size were drawn from that table, and D and trimming were deduced from the DNA. The table has some 190,000 clones, over 75% seen once. This entry is derived from a study of blood T cell repertoires in COVID-19. For the study at large: The United States, Italy and Spain provided the acute and convalescent COVID-19 samples. Sample material is recorded as cDNA or gDNA derived from T cells, B-cell-depleted T cells, or PBMCs.

The Seattle patients joined while their infection was active and were tracked longitudinally afterward. The V gene's germline CDR1 is LGHNA and CDR2 YNFKEQ. The CDR3 spans 17 residues. The ends lost 4 bases at V and 1 base at J; junction bases unmatched: 10. The J gene is TRBJ1-3, the V gene TRBV4-2; TRBD1 matches at 7 bases. The TCR originated in a man at least 80 years old with COVID-19, enrolled during active disease. The sample taken for sequencing was peripheral blood. DNA for the CDR3: TGTGCCAGCAGCCCAACCTCCGGACAGGCTTCTGGAAACACCATATATTTT. This sequence encodes CASSPTSGQASGNTIYF.